These 2 T cell receptor beta chains originate from one sample sequenced in a study of T cell responses to AZD1222 COVID-19 vaccine. This table comes from immunoSEQ multiplex PCR, and its TCRdb copy is limited to in-frame clones, with some not included. Here the sample spans about 54,000 clones, about 90% being singletons. The sequenced sample was peripheral blood, obtained 28 days after the second AZD1222 dose. The receptors were gathered from an adult who received the AZD1222 COVID-19 vaccine.

DNA for the CDR3: TGTGCCAGCAGCTTGGGGGCAGGGGGCAATCAGCCCCAGCATTTT. Translating it yields CASSLGAGGNQPQHF. The rearrangement joins TRBV5-6 to TRBJ1-5, with D possibly matching TRBD1 (6 bases). The CDR3 is 15 amino acids. V was cut by 0 bases and J by 2 bases, with 9 bases left in between. Germline CDR1 reads SGHDT; CDR2 reads YYEEEE.

A few counts support this clone. The gene calls are TRBV7-8 and TRBJ2-4, with TRBD1 identical over 8 bases. Per the germline V gene, CDR1 is SGHVS and CDR2 is FQNEAQ. J was trimmed by 2 bases and V by 5 bases; bases with no gene match: 11. This CDR3 is built from 17 residues. The CDR3 bases are TGTGCCAGCAGCCAAGCAGCTACAGGGGGGTCCAAAAACATTCAGTACTTC. Its translation is CASSQAATGGSKNIQYF.